This paragraph covers one T cell receptor beta chain sequence. This entry is derived from a study of blood T cell repertoires in COVID-19. Clones were sequenced by immunoSEQ multiplex PCR, and TCRdb holds only the in-frame ones, with some missing. Found here are 150,000 to 200,000 clones, under 90% of them singletons; the top ten hold about 14%. Germline CDR1 is MNHEY and CDR2 is SVGEGT. The V and J ends lost 4 bases and 4 bases respectively, with 10 bases between them. The CDR3 is 13 residues long. This TCR came from a woman in her 70s with COVID-19, enrolled during active disease. The chain has TRBV6-2 or TRBV6-3 and TRBJ2-5; D uncertain. Sequenced sample: peripheral blood. The CDR3 protein is CASSSEFGETQYF. The CDR3 nucleotides read TGTGCCAGCAGTTCGGAGTTTGGAGAGACCCAGTACTTC.